Below, 20 T cell receptor beta chains from the same sample are listed, as sequenced in a study of blood T cell repertoires in COVID-19. Sequencing was performed with immunoSEQ multiplex PCR; in TCRdb, only in-frame clones are kept and a portion is missing. This sample has fewer than 250,000 clones, with 84% found just once. Sequenced material: peripheral blood. The receptors derive from a human donor in a cohort sampled during active COVID-19.

The V call is TRBV6-6, the J call TRBJ2-7; a possible D gene is TRBD1 (6 bases). Trimming cost V 5 bases and J 4 bases, with 9 bases left between them. The CDR3 has 12 amino acids. The germline V gene has CDR1 MNHNY and CDR2 SVGAGI (reference sequence). The CDR3 spells CASSTQGYEQYF. The CDR3 DNA reads TGTGCCAGCAGTACACAGGGTTACGAGCAGTACTTC.

This sequence joins TRBV7-2 and TRBJ2-5; D is unclear. Germline lookup yields CDR1 SGHTA and CDR2 FQGNSA. V shed 5 bases and J shed 4 bases, with 11 bases lying between them. This CDR3 contains 13 residues. CDR3 in amino acids: CASSPRVAETQYF. The CDR3 DNA reads as TGTGCCAGCAGCCCCCGAGTAGCAGAGACCCAGTACTTC.

This sequence joins TRBV6-5 and TRBJ1-2; D uncertain. Germline CDR1 reads MNHEY; CDR2 reads SVGAGI. This CDR3 has 12 residues. Deletions cut 4 bases from V and 12 bases from J, with 15 bases between. CDR3 in amino acids: CASSLLPGENTF. CDR3 DNA: TGTGCCAGCAGTTTGCTACCGGGAGAGAACACCTTC.

This chain links TRBV5-1 with TRBJ1-4; no clear D gene. V gave up 0 bases and J gave up 12 bases, with 6 bases separating them. Germline CDR1 and CDR2: SGHRS and YFSETQ. The CDR3 sequence is 11 residues long. The CDR3 loop reads CASSLGAELFF. The CDR3 bases are TGCGCCAGCAGCTTGGGGGCCGAACTGTTTTTT.

V and J are TRBV11-3 and TRBJ2-3; the D gene is possibly TRBD1 (5 bases). The CDR3 covers 13 residues. V shed 5 bases and J shed 5 bases, with 11 bases lying between them. The germline gives CDR1 SGHNT, CDR2 YENEEA. CDR3 amino acids: CASSQFRGDTQYF. For the CDR3, the DNA is TGTGCCAGCAGCCAATTTAGGGGAGATACGCAGTATTTT.

The rearrangement uses TRBV14 and TRBJ2-1; 8 bases fit TRBD2. The junction had 7 bases not matched to a gene; V was cut back by 4 bases and J by 2 bases. Germline V gives CDR1 SGHDN, CDR2 FVKESK. The CDR3 runs to 16 residues. The CDR3: CASSPISGSTYNEQFF. The CDR3 bases are TGTGCCAGCAGCCCCATAAGCGGGAGTACCTACAATGAGCAGTTCTTC.

V usage is TRBV19 and J usage is TRBJ1-2, with no clear D. Germline-derived CDR1 and CDR2 are LNHDA and SQIVND (reference sequence). The CDR3 has 12 amino acids. Trimming pared 5 bases from V and 0 bases from J, leaving 4 bases between. This CDR3 reads CASSLANYGYTF. The CDR3 coding sequence is TGTGCCAGTAGTCTCGCTAACTATGGCTACACCTTC.

This clone has only a few counts. In DNA form, the CDR3 reads TGTGCCAGTAGTATATCGAGTGGCGGCCACAATGAGCAGTTCTTC. Protein: CASSISSGGHNEQFF. The V call is TRBV19, the J call TRBJ2-1; D gene ambiguous. V was pared by 2 bases and J by 5 bases, with 13 bases between. This CDR3 contains 15 residues. Germline V gene sequence: CDR1 LNHDA, CDR2 SQIVND (reference sequence).

The chain uses TRBV30 and TRBJ1-1, with a tentative D call TRBD1 (5 bases). With 0 bases removed from V and 8 bases from J, the gap between germline ends came to 16 bases. Germline V CDR1 and CDR2: GTSNPN, SVGIG (reference sequence). This CDR3 spans 14 amino acids. CDR3 loop: CAWSVHIRGDEAFF. The CDR3 DNA reads TGTGCCTGGAGTGTACACATTCGGGGGGACGAAGCTTTCTTT.

The chain has TRBV3-1 (or the pseudogene TRBV3-2) and TRBJ2-5; TRBD1 matches 7 bases. Germline CDR1 reads LGHDT; CDR2 reads YNNKEL (reference sequence). Germline trimming cut 2 bases from V and 5 bases from J; bases unmatched to any gene: 5. This CDR3 region has 14 residues. Here the CDR3 DNA reads TGTGCCAGCAGCCAACTAAACAGGGGCGAGACCCAGTACTTC. Its protein product is CASSQLNRGETQYF.

This clone was counted ten times or more. The CDR3 DNA follows: TGTGCCAGCAGCTCGCAACATGGACAGGGTTCCGAGCAGTACTTC. Translated: CASSSQHGQGSEQYF. The chain links TRBV7-2 to TRBJ2-7; TRBD1 matches at 8 bases. V was clipped by 4 bases and J by 6 bases; unmatched bases: 11. This CDR3 has 15 residues. Per germline, CDR1 SGHTA and CDR2 FQGNSA.

This rearrangement joins TRBV9 to TRBJ1-1, with no clear D. Germline CDR1 SGDLS, CDR2 YYNGEE. Trimming pared 0 bases from V and 6 bases from J, leaving 9 bases between. This CDR3 spans 13 amino acids. CDR3 residues: CASSVVSLSEAFF. CDR3 DNA: TGTGCCAGCAGCGTAGTTAGTCTCTCTGAAGCTTTCTTT.

The chain carries TRBV5-1 and TRBJ2-1; 10 nucleotides line up with TRBD2. The CDR3 has 15 amino acids. The germline gives CDR1 SGHRS, CDR2 YFSETQ. After removal of 2 bases from V and 7 bases from J, the junction contained 6 bases not matched to a gene. The CDR3 nucleotides read TGCGCCAGCAGCTTTTTCCTAGCGGGGGAGAATGAGCAGTTCTTC. It codes for CASSFFLAGENEQFF.

In DNA, the CDR3 is TGTGCCACCAGCAGTTCCACAGGGGGCGAAAAACTGTTTTTT. Encoded protein: CATSSSTGGEKLFF. The V call is TRBV15, the J call TRBJ1-4, with 9 bases aligning to TRBD1. The junction had 4 bases not matched to a gene; V was cut back by 3 bases and J by 8 bases. This CDR3 is 14 amino acids long. Germline V lookup: CDR1 LNHNV, CDR2 YYDKDF (reference sequence). Full variable domain (missing parts from reference TRBV15 and TRBJ1-4): DAMVIQNPRYQVTQFGKPVTLSCSQTLNHNVMYWYQQKSSQAPKLLFHYYDKDFNNEADTPDNFQSRRPNTSFCFLDIRSPGLGDTAMYLCATSSSTGGEKLFFGSGTQLSVL.

The chain joins TRBV5-6 to TRBJ2-6; D remains ambiguous. The CDR3 runs to 15 residues. The V gene's germline CDR1 is SGHDT and CDR2 YYEEEE. V shed 4 bases and J shed 0 bases, with 8 bases lying between them. The CDR3 nucleotides are TGTGCCAGCAGCCCAAGGAGCTCTGGGGCCAACGTCCTGACTTTC. This codes for CASSPRSSGANVLTF.

The V and J genes are TRBV19 and TRBJ2-2, with D possibly being TRBD2 (5 bases). The germline V gene encodes CDR1 LNHDA and CDR2 SQIVND (reference sequence). CDR3 length equals 19 residues. Trimming stripped 3 bases from V and 5 bases from J, with 25 bases between. The CDR3 DNA reads TGTGCCAGTAGTATCTCGGGGTGGGGTTCGAAGCAAAGGACCGGGGAGCTGTTTTTT. Translation gives CASSISGWGSKQRTGELFF.

This chain links TRBV27 with TRBJ1-1, with D perhaps TRBD1 (6 bases). Trimming took off 5 bases at V and 0 bases at J, with 13 bases between the two ends. Looked up from germline, CDR1 is MNHEY and CDR2 is SMNVEV (reference sequence). CDR3 length equals 15 residues. This chain's CDR3 is CASSPRTAMNTEAFF. The CDR3 DNA reads TGTGCCAGCAGTCCAAGGACAGCTATGAACACTGAAGCTTTCTTT.

This clone was counted between two and nine times. The chain has TRBV28 and TRBJ1-5; D gene uncertain. The CDR3 is made up of 14 amino acids. CDR1 is MDHEN, CDR2 SYDVKM, per germline. The V end was cut by 10 bases, the J end by 0 bases, with 13 bases between. CDR3 amino acids: CATAGSPSNQPQHF. CDR3 nucleotides: TGTGCCACGGCGGGCAGTCCTAGCAATCAGCCCCAGCATTTT.

This clone came up a few times. This rearrangement joins TRBV18 to TRBJ2-2; unclear D gene. Trimming cost V 4 bases and J 3 bases, with 15 bases left between them. Germline V gene lookup returns CDR1 KGHSH and CDR2 LQKENI. The CDR3 has 16 residues. Written as DNA, the CDR3 is TGTGCCAGCTCACTTTCGAGTTCCGGTTACACCGGGGAGCTGTTTTTT. Amino acid sequence: CASSLSSSGYTGELFF.

The chain employs TRBV7-2 and TRBJ2-5; 12 nucleotides align to TRBD2. The CDR3 has 16 residues. With 0 bases clipped from V and 7 bases from J, the junction kept 6 bases outside the gene matches. Germline V lookup: CDR1 SGHTA, CDR2 FQGNSA. DNA of the CDR3: TGTGCCAGCAGCTTAGCGCTAGCGGGAGGGGGGGGGACCCAGTACTTC. As protein: CASSLALAGGGGTQYF.